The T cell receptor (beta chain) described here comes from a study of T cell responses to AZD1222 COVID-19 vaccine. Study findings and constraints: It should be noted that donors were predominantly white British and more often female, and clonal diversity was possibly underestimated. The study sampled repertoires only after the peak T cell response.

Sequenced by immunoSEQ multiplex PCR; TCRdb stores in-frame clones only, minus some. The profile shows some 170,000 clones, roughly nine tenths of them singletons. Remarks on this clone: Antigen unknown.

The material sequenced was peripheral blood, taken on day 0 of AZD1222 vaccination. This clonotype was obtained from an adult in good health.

The chain's CDR3 is CASTEGNSNYGYTF. In nucleotides, the CDR3 is TGTGCCAGTACGGAGGGGAACTCTAACTATGGCTACACCTTC. The chain joins TRBV19 to TRBJ1-2, with D possibly being TRBD1 (5 bases). The CDR3 spans 14 residues. V shed 7 bases and J shed 0 bases, with 12 bases lying between them. Germline lookup yields CDR1 LNHDA and CDR2 SQIVND (reference sequence). Combining the CDR3 with reference TRBV19 and TRBJ1-2 gives the whole variable domain DGGITQSPKYLFRKEGQNVTLSCEQNLNHDAMYWYRQDPGQGLRLIYYSQIVNDFQKGDIAEGYSVSREKKESFPLTVTSAQKNPTAFYLCASTEGNSNYGYTFGSGTRLTVV.